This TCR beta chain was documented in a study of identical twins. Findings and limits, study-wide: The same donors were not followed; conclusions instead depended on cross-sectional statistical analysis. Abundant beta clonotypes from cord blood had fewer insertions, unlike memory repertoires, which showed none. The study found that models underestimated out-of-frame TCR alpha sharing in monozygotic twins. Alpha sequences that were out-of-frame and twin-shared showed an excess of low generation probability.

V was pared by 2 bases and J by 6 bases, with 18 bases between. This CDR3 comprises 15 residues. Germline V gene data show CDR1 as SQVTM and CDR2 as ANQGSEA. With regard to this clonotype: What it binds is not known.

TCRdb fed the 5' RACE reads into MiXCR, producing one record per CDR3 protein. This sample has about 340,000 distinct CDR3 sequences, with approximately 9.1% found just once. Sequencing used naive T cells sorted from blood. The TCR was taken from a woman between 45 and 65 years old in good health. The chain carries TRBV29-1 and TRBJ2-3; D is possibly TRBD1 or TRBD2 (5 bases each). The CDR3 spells CSVERGRSRADTQYF. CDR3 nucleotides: TGCAGCGTTGAAAGGGGACGGAGCAGGGCTGATACGCAGTATTTT.